The rows below give T cell receptor beta chains drawn from one sample of a study of OX40 agonist ivuxolimab in advanced cancers. Using immunoSEQ multiplex PCR, the repertoire was profiled, and TCRdb retains in-frame clones only, with some absent. In the table there are some 70,000 clones, about 85% of which are singletons. The sequenced sample was CD4+ or CD8+ T cells sorted from blood, obtained in a trial of the OX40 agonist ivuxolimab. These receptors were taken from an adult with an advanced solid tumor such as melanoma, head and neck, liver or kidney cancer. The CDR3 runs from the conserved cysteine through the conserved F or W. The D gene is left open where the match is weak. Part of the rows lack a size; the others show once, few, many or a class for expanded clones.

TRBJ2-2	14	NA	once	TRBV10-2	CATRGQSNTGELFF	TGCGCCACCCGAGGACAGTCGAACACCGGGGAGCTGTTTTTT
TRBJ2-1	17	NA	few	TRBV19	CASSIARGGRGGGEQFF	TGTGCCAGTAGTATCGCTCGAGGGGGAAGGGGAGGCGGAGAGCAGTTCTTC
TRBJ2-1	16	NA	NA	TRBV14	CASSQREVDLKNEQFF	TGTGCCAGCAGCCAACGCGAGGTGGACCTTAAGAATGAGCAGTTCTTC
TRBJ2-5	16	TRBD1	NA	TRBV7-2	CASSFGQGGTQETQYF	TGTGCCAGCAGCTTTGGACAGGGTGGGACCCAGGAGACCCAGTACTTC
TRBJ2-5	14	TRBD2	NA	TRBV28	CASSLGGLQETQYF	TGTGCCAGCAGTTTGGGAGGGTTACAAGAGACCCAGTACTTC
TRBJ2-3	15	TRBD2	NA	TRBV18	CASSVAGGPADTQYF	TGTGCCAGCTCTGTAGCGGGAGGGCCCGCAGATACGCAGTATTTT
TRBJ1-1	17	NA	NA	TRBV5-1	CASSLGREKDMNTEAFF	TGCGCCAGCAGCTTGGGCAGGGAGAAGGACATGAACACTGAAGCTTTCTTT
TRBJ2-2	16	NA	NA	TRBV6-5	CASSYSDWSGAGELFF	TGTGCCAGCAGTTACTCAGATTGGAGCGGCGCCGGGGAGCTGTTTTTT
TRBJ2-3	13	NA	NA	TRBV2	CASNKQGTDTQYF	TGTGCCAGCAATAAACAGGGCACAGATACGCAGTATTTT
TRBJ2-2	17	TRBD2	once	TRBV5-6	CASSPAGLALPRGELFF	TGTGCCAGCAGCCCCGCCGGACTAGCCCTCCCGAGGGGGGAGCTGTTTTTT
TRBJ1-6	14	NA	NA	TRBV2	CASKSVGSNSPLHF	TGTGCCAGCAAAAGTGTGGGGTCTAATTCACCCCTCCACTTT
TRBJ1-1	15	TRBD1	NA	TRBV5-1	CASRLRGRGDTEAFF	TGCGCCAGCAGACTTAGGGGCAGGGGGGACACTGAAGCTTTCTTT
TRBJ2-3	14	NA	NA	TRBV19	CASSMEGSTDGQYF	TGTGCCAGTAGTATGGAGGGCAGCACAGATGGGCAGTATTTT
TRBJ1-5	13	NA	once	TRBV9	CASSVGVDQPQHF	TGTGCCAGCAGCGTAGGCGTCGATCAGCCCCAGCATTTT
TRBJ2-1	17	TRBD2	NA	TRBV7-2	CASSLEGLAVSYNEQFF	TGTGCCAGCAGCTTAGAAGGACTAGCGGTTTCCTACAATGAGCAGTTCTTC
TRBJ2-7	12	NA	NA	TRBV28	CASRQRGGEQYF	TGTGCCAGCAGACAGAGGGGGGGGGAGCAGTACTTC
TRBJ1-2	13	TRBD1	NA	TRBV29-1	CSVLGGWNYGYTF	TGCAGCGTCCTAGGGGGCTGGAACTATGGCTACACCTTC
TRBJ2-5	15	TRBD2	NA	TRBV28	CASSFPPGREETQYF	TGTGCCAGCAGTTTCCCCCCGGGGAGGGAAGAGACCCAGTACTTC
TRBJ1-5	15	TRBD1	few	TRBV27	CASRDRGLSNQPQHF	TGTGCCAGCAGAGACAGGGGGCTTAGCAATCAGCCCCAGCATTTT
TRBJ1-5	14	NA	NA	TRBV5-6	CASSLTDSNQPQHF	TGTGCCAGCAGCTTGACGGATAGCAATCAGCCCCAGCATTTT